Sequencing of this T cell receptor (beta chain) was carried out in a study of blood T cell repertoires in COVID-19. V shed 3 bases, J shed 2 bases, and the junction held 5 bases outside the gene matches. The CDR3 covers 15 residues. Germline V gene lookup returns CDR1 PRHDT and CDR2 FYEKMQ (reference sequence). As originally analysed: The assay estimated nucleated cells by amplifying reference gene primers. Data came from immunoSEQ multiplex PCR; TCRdb stores just in-frame clones and leaves some out. D and trimming come from the DNA, and the V and J calls and clone size come from that table. The sample consists of tens of thousands of clones, roughly 85% of them appearing once.

This sequence joins TRBV13 and TRBJ2-7; 9 bases map to TRBD2. The sample taken for sequencing was peripheral blood. The clonotype comes from a woman aged 45-60 years with active COVID-19. CDR3 in DNA: TGTGCCAGCAGCTTGGGACTAGCAGGGACCTACGAGCAGTACTTC. It translates to CASSLGLAGTYEQYF.